This entry is about one T cell receptor (beta chain). This sample is drawn from a study of blood T cell repertoires in COVID-19. In the study overall: Material from acute and convalescent COVID-19 was sourced from the United States, Italy and Spain. The cDNA or gDNA used as material had been derived from T cells, B-cell-depleted T cells, or PBMCs.

In germline, CDR1 is GTSNPN, CDR2 SVGIG (reference sequence). CDR3 length equals 12 residues. V dropped 2 bases and J dropped 0 bases, with 5 bases sitting between them. In the study's own analysis: Using reference gene primer amplification, nucleated cell counts were estimated. Sequencing was performed with immunoSEQ multiplex PCR; in TCRdb, only in-frame clones are kept and a portion is missing. V and J calls and clone size are given by that table; D and trimming were obtained from the DNA. This sample has 90,000 or so clones, with 75% to 90% found just once. The receptor was isolated from a man at least 80 years old with acute or convalescent COVID-19. The material sequenced was peripheral blood. This chain uses TRBV30 with TRBJ2-7; D is unresolved. The CDR3 region is CAWSLSSYEQYF. The DNA of the CDR3 is TGTGCCTGGAGTCTCAGCTCCTACGAGCAGTACTTC.